A single sample gave rise to the 11 T cell receptor beta chains below, sequenced in a study of blood T cell repertoires in COVID-19. Data came from immunoSEQ multiplex PCR; TCRdb stores just in-frame clones and leaves some out. This sample has approximately 120,000 clones, with 70% to 75% found just once. Sequenced input: peripheral blood. These receptors were taken from a man in his 60s with acute or convalescent COVID-19.

CDR3 sequence (DNA): TGCGCCAGCAGTCCCAGCGGGAGGGCGGCAGATACGCAGTATTTT. Translation gives CASSPSGRAADTQYF. V and J are TRBV10-1 and TRBJ2-3; the match to TRBD2 covers 10 bases. The CDR3 covers 15 residues. Germline CDR1 WNHNN, CDR2 SYGVQD (reference sequence). V lost 5 bases to trimming and J lost 4 bases; unmatched junction nucleotides: 6.

The V gene is TRBV6-5, the J gene TRBJ1-2, with 7 bases identical to TRBD1. This CDR3 has 15 residues. The germline CDR1 and CDR2 sequences are MNHEY and SVGAGI. V shed 8 bases and J 7 bases; nucleotides not matched to a gene: 16. The chain's CDR3 is CASGGDRSFYVGYTF. CDR3 nucleotide sequence: TGTGCCAGCGGCGGGGACAGATCCTTCTATGTTGGCTACACCTTC.

V usage is TRBV4-2 and J usage is TRBJ2-3; a weak D match, TRBD2 (5 bases). Germline V lookup: CDR1 LGHNA, CDR2 YNFKEQ. V lost 1 base to trimming and J lost 4 bases, with 9 bases between them. There are 14 residues in the CDR3. The CDR3 nucleotides are TGTGCCAGCAGCCAAGTGGCTAGCCCAGATACGCAGTATTTT. Translation: CASSQVASPDTQYF.

The chain is built from TRBV2 and TRBJ2-1, with 10 bases matching TRBD1. With 7 bases clipped from V and 9 bases from J, the junction kept 6 bases outside the gene matches. CDR3 length equals 13 residues. In germline, CDR1 is SNHLY, CDR2 FYNNEI. This chain's CDR3 is CASTGQGVGEQFF. The DNA for the CDR3 is TGTGCCAGCACCGGACAGGGGGTTGGTGAGCAGTTCTTC.

The rearrangement links TRBV7-3 to TRBJ1-2; TRBD1 is a possible D gene (6 bases). The V and J ends lost 0 bases and 6 bases respectively, with 8 bases between them. CDR3 length equals 13 residues. Germline V lookup: CDR1 SGHTA, CDR2 FQGTGA. The CDR3 coding sequence is TGTGCCAGCAGCTTAACCGGGACACATGGCTACACCTTC. This sequence encodes CASSLTGTHGYTF.

V usage is TRBV4-1 and J usage is TRBJ1-2; 8 bases match TRBD1. The V segment lost 1 base and the J segment 4 bases; nucleotides outside the gene matches: 8. CDR1 is MGHRA, CDR2 YSYEKL, per germline. This CDR3 contains 16 residues. The CDR3 loop reads CASSQATGDLGYGYTF. CDR3 coding DNA: TGCGCCAGCAGCCAAGCGACAGGGGATCTTGGCTATGGCTACACCTTC.

The CDR3: CASSLEQDGGNTIYF. DNA of the CDR3: TGTGCCAGCAGCTTAGAGCAGGATGGGGGAAACACCATATATTTT. The V call is TRBV7-6, the J call TRBJ1-3; D is ambiguous. CDR1 and CDR2 from the germline V gene are SGHVS and FNYEAQ. V dropped 1 base and J dropped 4 bases, with 11 bases sitting between them. The CDR3 is 15 residues long.

The chain links TRBV4-1 to TRBJ1-2; D might be TRBD1 (5 bases). V shed 4 bases and J shed 5 bases, with 20 bases lying between them. This CDR3 is built from 16 residues. Germline CDR1 MGHRA, CDR2 YSYEKL. CDR3 sequence (DNA): TGCGCCAGCAGCCCAGGGAGGGACCCGAGGAGATATGGCTACACCTTC. This gives the protein CASSPGRDPRRYGYTF.

V gene TRBV3-1 (or the pseudogene TRBV3-2) combines with J gene TRBJ2-2, with D possibly being TRBD1 (5 bases). Germline CDR1 LGHDT, CDR2 YNNKEL (reference sequence). Trimming stripped 0 bases from V and 1 base from J, with 9 bases between. The CDR3 sequence is 16 residues long. In DNA form, the CDR3 reads TGTGCCAGCAGCCAAGAAGGACACCGGAACACCGGGGAGCTGTTTTTT. This sequence encodes CASSQEGHRNTGELFF.

This chain connects TRBV7-3 to TRBJ2-1, with 8 bases fitting TRBD1. The CDR3 is 15 residues long. V shed 4 bases, J shed 6 bases, and the junction held 8 bases outside the gene matches. Germline V gene lookup returns CDR1 SGHTA and CDR2 FQGTGA. CDR3: CASSSPGTGTNEQFF. CDR3 in DNA: TGTGCCAGCAGCTCTCCCGGGACAGGCACCAATGAGCAGTTCTTC.

This sequence joins TRBV7-3 and TRBJ2-1, with TRBD1 matching over 8 bases. After removal of 6 bases from V and 1 base from J, the junction contained 8 bases not matched to a gene. Germline V gene lookup returns CDR1 SGHTA and CDR2 FQGTGA. The CDR3 is made up of 16 amino acids. The CDR3: CASSPRDRGSYNEQFF. The CDR3 bases are TGTGCCAGCAGTCCGCGTGACAGGGGATCCTACAATGAGCAGTTCTTC.